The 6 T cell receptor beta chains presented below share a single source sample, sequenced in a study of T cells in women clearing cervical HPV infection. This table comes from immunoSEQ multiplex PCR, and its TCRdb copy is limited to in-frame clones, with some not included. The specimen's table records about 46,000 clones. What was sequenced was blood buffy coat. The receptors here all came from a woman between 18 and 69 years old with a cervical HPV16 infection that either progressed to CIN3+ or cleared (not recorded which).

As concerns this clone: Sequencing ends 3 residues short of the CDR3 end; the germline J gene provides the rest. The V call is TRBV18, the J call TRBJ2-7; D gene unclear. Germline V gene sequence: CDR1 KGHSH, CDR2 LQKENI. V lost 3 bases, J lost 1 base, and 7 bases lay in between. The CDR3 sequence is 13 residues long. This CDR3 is CASSPTVSYEQYF. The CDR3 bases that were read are TGTGCCAGCTCACCTACAGTTTCCTACGAG.

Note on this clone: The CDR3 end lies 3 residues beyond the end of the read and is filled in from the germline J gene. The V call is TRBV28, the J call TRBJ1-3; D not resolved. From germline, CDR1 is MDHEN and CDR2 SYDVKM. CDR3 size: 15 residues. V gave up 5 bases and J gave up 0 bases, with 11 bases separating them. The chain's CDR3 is CASSQPLLSGNTIYF. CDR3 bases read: TGTGCCAGCAGTCAACCACTTCTCTCTGGAAACACC.

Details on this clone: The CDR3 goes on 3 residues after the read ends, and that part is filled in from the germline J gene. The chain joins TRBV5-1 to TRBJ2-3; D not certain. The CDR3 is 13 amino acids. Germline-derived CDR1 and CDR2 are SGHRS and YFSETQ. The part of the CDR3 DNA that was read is TGCGCCAGCAGATCCGGGTCCCAAGAGACG. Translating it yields CASRSGSQET. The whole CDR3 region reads CASRSGSQETQYF.

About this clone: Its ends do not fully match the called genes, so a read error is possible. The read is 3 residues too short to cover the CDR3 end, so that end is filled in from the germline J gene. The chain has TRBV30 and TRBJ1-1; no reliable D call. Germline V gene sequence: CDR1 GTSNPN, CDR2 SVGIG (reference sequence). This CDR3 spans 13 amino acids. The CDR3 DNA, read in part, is TGTGCCTGGAGAAGCGACCGGAACACTGAC. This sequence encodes CAWRSDRNTD. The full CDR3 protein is CAWRSDRNTDAFF.

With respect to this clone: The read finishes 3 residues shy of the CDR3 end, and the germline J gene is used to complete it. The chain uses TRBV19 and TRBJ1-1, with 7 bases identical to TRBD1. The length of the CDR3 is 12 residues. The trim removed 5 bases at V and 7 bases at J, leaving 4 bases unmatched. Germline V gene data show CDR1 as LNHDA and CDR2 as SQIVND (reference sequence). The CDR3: CASSQGDFEAFF. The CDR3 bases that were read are TGTGCCAGTAGTCAGGGGGACTTTGAA.

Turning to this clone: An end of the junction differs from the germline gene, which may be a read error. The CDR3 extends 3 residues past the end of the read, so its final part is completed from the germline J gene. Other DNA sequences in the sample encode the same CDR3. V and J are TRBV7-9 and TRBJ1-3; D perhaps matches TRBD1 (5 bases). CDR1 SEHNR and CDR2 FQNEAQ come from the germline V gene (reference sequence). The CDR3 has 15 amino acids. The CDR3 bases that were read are TGTGCCAGCAGCTCTGACAGTAACTCTGGAAACACT. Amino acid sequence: CASSSDSNSGNT. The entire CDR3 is CASSSDSNSGNTIYF.